Here is one T cell receptor (beta chain) with its context. The antigen this receptor binds is unknown. No clone much larger than this one lies a single base away; base qualities are absent. From the cysteine up to the phenylalanine, the CDR3 has a length of 14 residues. This entry keeps only the CDR3 DNA: 42 bases, framed from base 1. Looking up the germline V gene (reference sequence) yields CDR1 LNHDA and CDR2 SQIVND. V is pared back by 1 base and J by 6 bases, with 10 bases lying between the germline termini. This sample was included in a study of T cell responses to AZD1222 COVID-19 vaccine (dated by TCRdb to the early 2020s). A note on the overall study: Because spike-specific TCR depth and breadth did not differ between the two schedules, AZD1222 recipients who got a second dose at roughly 4 weeks were pooled with those who got a second dose at roughly 12 weeks. TCR sequencing was performed for roughly 250 trial participants, of whom 207 were given two doses of AZD1222 and around 25 were given two doses of MenACWY control vaccine. Trial participants were enrolled into age subgroups of 18-55, 56-69 and 70-plus years, which contained around 150, 28 and 57 TCR-sequenced participants, respectively.

In the paper's terms, the time point label means: baseline before first vaccination. Vaccinee samples came from UK trials COV001 and COV002, including a single-blind randomized controlled phase 2/3 trial of AZD1222 (ChAdOx1 nCoV-19) in healthy adults. For TCRbeta chain sequencing, PBMC samples from trial participants were taken at day 0 and at day 28 after the second dose. Overall study results and their limits: Because no samples from the day 14 peak response were available, repertoires could be characterized only after the peak T cell response. Most participants were white British and females outnumbered males, and the authors suggested that clonal diversity may have been underestimated. CD4 TCRs associated with the vaccine covered the entire spike protein, and the dominant responses were in regions 160-218 and 743-854. The 56-69-year group was small, and its depth increase did not reach significance, likely because of low power. Conclusions about previously exposed vaccinees are limited, since just 5 or 6 AZD1222 recipients were seropositive for SARS-CoV-2 at baseline. A significant rise in spike-specific TCR breadth and depth was observed after two AZD1222 doses relative to day 0 and relative to MenACWY recipients. Reportedly, close to half of the unique spike-specific TCRs recognized epitopes lying outside the regions that are mutated in the B.1.351 and B.1.1.7 variants.

The CDR3 regions of human TCRbeta chains were analyzed by immunosequencing. In the paper's pipeline: TCRs in the repertoires were matched against a reference library of SARS-CoV-2-specific TCRs that had been generated with the MIRA antigen-specificity platform. Breadth was defined as the fraction of unique TCRs that were SARS-CoV-2-associated. Depth was defined as the fraction of total T cells that were SARS-CoV-2-associated. Each spike-specific TCR was assigned to its reactive spike region and to a CD4 or CD8 class using the MIRA data. Log10-transformed breadth and depth values were compared by one-way ANOVA with Sidak's multiple comparisons tests. Imported from immuneACCESS, the table was reduced by TCRdb to in-frame sequences with V and J called. These copies leave out some clones; in studies compared against another copy, an unresolved V gene accounts for under half, and the cause of the remainder is not known. The D gene and trimming were derived from the DNA, and the V and J assignments and clone size from that table. This sample has about 92,000 clones in its table, and approximately 91% of those were observed once. Roughly 20% of the sample rests with the top ten.

The clonotype originates from an adult in good health. The sample here was peripheral blood, taken on day 0 of AZD1222 vaccination. This receptor chain uses TRBV19 and TRBJ2-1; matching of 5 bases hints at TRBD2 as the D gene. The DNA sequence is TGTGCCAGTAGTATAGTTGCTAGCTCCAATGAGCAGTTCTTC. This translates into CASSIVASSNEQFF.